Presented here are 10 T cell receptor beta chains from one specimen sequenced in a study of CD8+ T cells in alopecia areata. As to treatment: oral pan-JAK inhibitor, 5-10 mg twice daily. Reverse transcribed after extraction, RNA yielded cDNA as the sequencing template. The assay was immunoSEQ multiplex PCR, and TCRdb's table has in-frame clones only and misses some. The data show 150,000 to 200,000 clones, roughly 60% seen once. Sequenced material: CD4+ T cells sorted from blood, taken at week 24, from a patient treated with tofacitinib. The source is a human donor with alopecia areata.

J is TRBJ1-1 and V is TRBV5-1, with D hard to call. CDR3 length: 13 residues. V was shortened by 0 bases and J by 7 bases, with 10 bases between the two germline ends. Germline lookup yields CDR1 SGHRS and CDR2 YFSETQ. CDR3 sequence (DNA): TGCGCCAGCAGCTTGGGACCTGCGGGTGAAGCTTTCTTT. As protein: CASSLGPAGEAFF.

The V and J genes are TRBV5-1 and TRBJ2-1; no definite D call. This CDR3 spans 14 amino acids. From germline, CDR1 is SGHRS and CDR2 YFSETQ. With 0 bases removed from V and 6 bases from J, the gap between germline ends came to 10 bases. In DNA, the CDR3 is TGCGCCAGCAGCTTGGTCACAAGTCTCAATGAGCAGTTCTTC. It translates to CASSLVTSLNEQFF.

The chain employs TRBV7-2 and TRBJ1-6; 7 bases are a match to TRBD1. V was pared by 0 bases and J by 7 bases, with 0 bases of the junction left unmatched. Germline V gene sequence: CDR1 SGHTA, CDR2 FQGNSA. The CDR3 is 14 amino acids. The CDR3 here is CASSLATGNSPLHF. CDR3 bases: TGTGCCAGCAGCTTAGCGACAGGGAATTCACCCCTCCACTTT.

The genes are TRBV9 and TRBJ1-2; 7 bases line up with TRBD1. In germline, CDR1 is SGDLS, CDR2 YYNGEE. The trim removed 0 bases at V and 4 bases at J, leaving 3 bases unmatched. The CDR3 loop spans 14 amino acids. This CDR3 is CASSVGTGVYGYTF. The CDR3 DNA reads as TGTGCCAGCAGCGTAGGAACAGGGGTCTATGGCTACACCTTC.

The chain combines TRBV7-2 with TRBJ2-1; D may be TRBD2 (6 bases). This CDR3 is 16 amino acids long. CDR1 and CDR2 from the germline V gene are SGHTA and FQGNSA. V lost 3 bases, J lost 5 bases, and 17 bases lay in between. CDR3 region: CASSLAGTILNNEQFF. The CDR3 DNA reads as TGTGCCAGCAGCTTGGCGGGGACCATCTTAAACAATGAGCAGTTCTTC.

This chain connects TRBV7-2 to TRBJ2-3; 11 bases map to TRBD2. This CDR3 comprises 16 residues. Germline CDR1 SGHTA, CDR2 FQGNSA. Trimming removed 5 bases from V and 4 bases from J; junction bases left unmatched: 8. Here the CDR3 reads CASSEGTSGFADTQYF. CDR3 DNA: TGTGCCAGCAGCGAGGGGACTAGCGGTTTCGCAGATACGCAGTATTTT.

In nucleotides, the CDR3 is TGTGCCAGCAGCCCCGGAGGGCGGAACGTCCTGACTTTC. Residues: CASSPGGRNVLTF. The gene calls are TRBV7-2 and TRBJ2-6, with D tentatively TRBD2 (6 bases). The length of the CDR3 is 13 residues. Germline lookup yields CDR1 SGHTA and CDR2 FQGNSA. The ends were cut back, 5 bases at V and 10 bases at J, with 12 bases in the middle.

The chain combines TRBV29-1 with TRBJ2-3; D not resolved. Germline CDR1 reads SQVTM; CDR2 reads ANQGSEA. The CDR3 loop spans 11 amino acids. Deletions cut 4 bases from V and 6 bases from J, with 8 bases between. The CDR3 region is CSVGPSDTQYF. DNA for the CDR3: TGCAGCGTTGGTCCTTCGGATACGCAGTATTTT.

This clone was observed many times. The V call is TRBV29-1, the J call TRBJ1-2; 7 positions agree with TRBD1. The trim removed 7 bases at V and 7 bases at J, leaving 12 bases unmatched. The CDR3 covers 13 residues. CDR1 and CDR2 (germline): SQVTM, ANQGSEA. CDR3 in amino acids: CSAKTGSLGGYTF. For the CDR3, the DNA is TGCAGCGCTAAGACAGGGTCCCTCGGTGGCTACACCTTC.

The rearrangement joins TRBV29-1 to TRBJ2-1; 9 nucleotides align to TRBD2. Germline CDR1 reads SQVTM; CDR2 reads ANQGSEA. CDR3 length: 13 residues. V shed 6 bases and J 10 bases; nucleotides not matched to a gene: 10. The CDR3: CSVNSQLAGEQFF. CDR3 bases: TGCAGCGTCAATTCTCAGCTAGCGGGGGAGCAGTTCTTC.